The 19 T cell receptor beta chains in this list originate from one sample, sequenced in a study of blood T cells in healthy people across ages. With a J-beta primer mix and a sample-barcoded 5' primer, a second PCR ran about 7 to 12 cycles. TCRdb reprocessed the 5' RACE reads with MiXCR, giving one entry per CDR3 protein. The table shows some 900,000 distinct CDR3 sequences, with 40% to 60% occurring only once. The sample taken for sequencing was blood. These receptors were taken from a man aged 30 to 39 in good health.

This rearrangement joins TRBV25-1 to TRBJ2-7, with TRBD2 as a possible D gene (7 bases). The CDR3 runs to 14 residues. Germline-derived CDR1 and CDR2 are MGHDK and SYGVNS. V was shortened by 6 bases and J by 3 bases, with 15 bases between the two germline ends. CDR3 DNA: TGTGCCAGCAGAAGCGGGAACAGGGTCTACGAGCAGTACTTC. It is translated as CASRSGNRVYEQYF.

The CDR3 protein is CASSSRQGGWKETQYF. In DNA form, the CDR3 reads TGTGCCAGCAGTTCCCGACAGGGGGGATGGAAAGAGACCCAGTACTTC. The chain has TRBV6-2 or TRBV6-3 and TRBJ2-5; 9 nucleotides line up with TRBD1. J lost 3 bases, V lost 4 bases, and 9 bases had no gene match. Germline-derived CDR1 and CDR2 are MNHEY and SVGEGT. This CDR3 is built from 16 residues.

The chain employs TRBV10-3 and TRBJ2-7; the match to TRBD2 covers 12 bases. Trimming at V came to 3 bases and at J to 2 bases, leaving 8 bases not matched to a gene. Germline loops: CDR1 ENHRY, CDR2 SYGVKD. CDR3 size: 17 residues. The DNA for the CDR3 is TGTGCCATCAGTGATCCGACTAGCGGGGGACTACCCTACGAGCAGTACTTC. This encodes CAISDPTSGGLPYEQYF.

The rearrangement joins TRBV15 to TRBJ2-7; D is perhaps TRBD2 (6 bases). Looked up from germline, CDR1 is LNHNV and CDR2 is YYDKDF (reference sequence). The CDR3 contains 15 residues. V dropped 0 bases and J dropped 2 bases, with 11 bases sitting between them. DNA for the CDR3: TGTGCCACCAGCAGAGAAGCGGGTGGACCCTACGAGCAGTACTTC. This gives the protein CATSREAGGPYEQYF.

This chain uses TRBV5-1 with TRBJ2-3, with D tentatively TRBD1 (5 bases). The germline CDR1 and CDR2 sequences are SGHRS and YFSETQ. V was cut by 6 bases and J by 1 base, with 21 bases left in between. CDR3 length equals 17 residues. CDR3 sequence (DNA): TGCGCCAGCACCATCTCCTCGCCAGGGTGGGGCACAGATACGCAGTATTTT. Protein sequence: CASTISSPGWGTDTQYF.

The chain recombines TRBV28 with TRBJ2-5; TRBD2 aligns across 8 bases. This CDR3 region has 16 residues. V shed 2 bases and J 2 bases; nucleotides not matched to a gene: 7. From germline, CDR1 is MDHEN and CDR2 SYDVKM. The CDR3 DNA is TGTGCCAGCAGTTTAAGGCGGGGGGAACGACAAGAGACCCAGTACTTC. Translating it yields CASSLRRGERQETQYF.

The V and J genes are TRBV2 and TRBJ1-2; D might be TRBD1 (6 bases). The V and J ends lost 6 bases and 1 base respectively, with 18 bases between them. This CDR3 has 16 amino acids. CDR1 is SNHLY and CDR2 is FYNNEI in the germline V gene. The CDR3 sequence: CASSADSGAINYGYTF. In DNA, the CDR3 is TGTGCCAGCAGCGCTGATTCAGGGGCGATTAACTATGGCTACACCTTC.

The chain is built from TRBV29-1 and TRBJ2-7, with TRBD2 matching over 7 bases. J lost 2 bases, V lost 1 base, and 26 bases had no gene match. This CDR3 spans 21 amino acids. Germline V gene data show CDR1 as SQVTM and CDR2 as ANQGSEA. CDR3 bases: TGCAGCGTTGAAGTAACTCTGGGGGAGGGATCCCTTGGACAAACCGCCTACGAGCAGTACTTC. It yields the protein CSVEVTLGEGSLGQTAYEQYF.

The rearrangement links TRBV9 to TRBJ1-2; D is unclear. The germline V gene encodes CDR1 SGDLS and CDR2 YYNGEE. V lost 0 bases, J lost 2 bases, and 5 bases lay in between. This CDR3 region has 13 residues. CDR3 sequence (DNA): TGTGCCAGCAGCGTAGTACAGAACTATGGCTACACCTTC. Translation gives CASSVVQNYGYTF.

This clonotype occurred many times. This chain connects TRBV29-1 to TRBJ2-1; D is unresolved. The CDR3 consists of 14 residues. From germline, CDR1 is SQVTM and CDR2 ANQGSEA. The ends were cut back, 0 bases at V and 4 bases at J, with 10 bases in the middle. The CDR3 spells CSVEDLTPYNEQFF. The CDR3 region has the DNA TGCAGCGTTGAAGATCTGACCCCTTACAATGAGCAGTTCTTC.

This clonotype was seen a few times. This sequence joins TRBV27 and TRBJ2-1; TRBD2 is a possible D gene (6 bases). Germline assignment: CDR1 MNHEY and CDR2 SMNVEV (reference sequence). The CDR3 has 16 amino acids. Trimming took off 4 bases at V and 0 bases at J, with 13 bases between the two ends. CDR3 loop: CASSWFRGSSYNEQFF. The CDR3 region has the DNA TGTGCCAGCAGTTGGTTTCGGGGGAGCTCCTACAATGAGCAGTTCTTC.

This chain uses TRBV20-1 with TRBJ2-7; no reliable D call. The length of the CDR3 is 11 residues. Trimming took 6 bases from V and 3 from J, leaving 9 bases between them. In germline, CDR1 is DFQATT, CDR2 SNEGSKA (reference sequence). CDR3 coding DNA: TGCAGTGCCCGTACGAACTACGAGCAGTACTTC. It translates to CSARTNYEQYF.

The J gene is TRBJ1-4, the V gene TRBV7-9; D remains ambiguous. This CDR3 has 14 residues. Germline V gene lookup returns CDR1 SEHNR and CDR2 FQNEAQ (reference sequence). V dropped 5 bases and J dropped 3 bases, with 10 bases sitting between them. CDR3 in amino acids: CASSSGRANEKLFF. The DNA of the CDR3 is TGTGCCAGCAGCAGCGGGAGGGCTAATGAAAAACTGTTTTTT.

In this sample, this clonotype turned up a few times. The DNA of the CDR3 is TGTGCCAGCAGCTTTAGGACGGGACGTACCTATGGCTACACCTTC. Translated, it gives CASSFRTGRTYGYTF. The chain uses TRBV5-6 and TRBJ1-2, with a tentative D call TRBD1 (5 bases). This CDR3 region has 15 residues. V was shortened by 2 bases and J by 4 bases, with 15 bases between the two germline ends. The germline V gene encodes CDR1 SGHDT and CDR2 YYEEEE. The full variable domain, rest sourced from reference TRBV5-6 and TRBJ1-2, is DAGVTQSPTHLIKTRGQQVTLRCSPKSGHDTVSWYQQALGQGPQFIFQYYEEEERQRGNFPDRFSGHQFPNYSSELNVNALLLGDSALYLCASSFRTGRTYGYTFGSGTRLTVV.

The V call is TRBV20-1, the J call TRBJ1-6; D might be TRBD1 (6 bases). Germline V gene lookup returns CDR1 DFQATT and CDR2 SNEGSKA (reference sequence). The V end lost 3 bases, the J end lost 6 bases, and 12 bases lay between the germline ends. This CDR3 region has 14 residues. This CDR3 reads CSARVQGSNSPLHF. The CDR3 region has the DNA TGCAGTGCTAGGGTACAGGGCTCTAATTCACCCCTCCACTTT.

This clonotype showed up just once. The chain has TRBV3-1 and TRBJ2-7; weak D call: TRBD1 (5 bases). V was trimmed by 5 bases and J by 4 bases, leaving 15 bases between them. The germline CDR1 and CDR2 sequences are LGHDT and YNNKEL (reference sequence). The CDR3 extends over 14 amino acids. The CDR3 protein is CASSWSGRVYEQYF. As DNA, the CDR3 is TGTGCCAGCAGCTGGTCGGGCAGGGTATACGAGCAGTACTTC.

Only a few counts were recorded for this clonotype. In DNA form, the CDR3 reads TGCGCCAGCAGCTTAACGAACCGGGAGACAGATACGCAGTATTTT. Translated, it gives CASSLTNRETDTQYF. The gene calls are TRBV5-1 and TRBJ2-3, with TRBD2 as a possible D gene (6 bases). V shed 2 bases and J shed 3 bases, with 13 bases lying between them. CDR3 length: 15 amino acids. In germline, CDR1 is SGHRS, CDR2 YFSETQ. Full variable domain (remainder filled in from reference TRBV5-1 and TRBJ2-3): KAGVTQTPRYLIKTRGQQVTLSCSPISGHRSVSWYQQTPGQGLQFLFEYFSETQRNKGNFPGRFSGRQFSNSRSEMNVSTLELGDSALYLCASSLTNRETDTQYFGPGTRLTVL.

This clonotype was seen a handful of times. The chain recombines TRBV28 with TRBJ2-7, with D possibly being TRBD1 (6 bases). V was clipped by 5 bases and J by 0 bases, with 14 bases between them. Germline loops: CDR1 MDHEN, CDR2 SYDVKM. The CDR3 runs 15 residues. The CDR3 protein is CASSRRTVSSYEQYF. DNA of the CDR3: TGTGCCAGCAGTCGTAGGACAGTGAGCTCCTACGAGCAGTACTTC.

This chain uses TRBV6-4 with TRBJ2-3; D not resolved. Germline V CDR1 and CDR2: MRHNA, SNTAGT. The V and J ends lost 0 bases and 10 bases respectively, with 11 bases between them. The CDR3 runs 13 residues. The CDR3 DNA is TGTGCCAGCAGTGACTCGGCGAGTCTAGCGCAGTATTTT. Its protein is CASSDSASLAQYF.